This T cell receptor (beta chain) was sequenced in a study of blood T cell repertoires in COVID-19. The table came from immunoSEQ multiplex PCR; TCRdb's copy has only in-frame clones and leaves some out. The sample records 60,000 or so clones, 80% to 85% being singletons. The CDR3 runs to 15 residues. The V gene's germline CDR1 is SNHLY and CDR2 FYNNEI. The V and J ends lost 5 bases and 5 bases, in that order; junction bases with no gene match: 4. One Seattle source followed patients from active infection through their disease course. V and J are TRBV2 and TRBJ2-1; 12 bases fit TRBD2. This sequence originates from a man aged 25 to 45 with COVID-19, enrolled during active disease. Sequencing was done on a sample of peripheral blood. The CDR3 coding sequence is TGTGCCAGCAGTCTTAGACTAGCGGGAGACAATGAGCAGTTCTTC. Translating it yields CASSLRLAGDNEQFF.